The present TCR beta chain was sequenced within a study of OX40 agonist ivuxolimab in advanced cancers. Study-level information: All patients had ivuxolimab intravenously every 2 weeks at 0.01 to 10 mg/kg. Study observations and caveats: Low normalized T-cell clonal expansion also characterized some of the nonresponders. The specificity for antigen of the expanded peripheral T cells was not determined. Some of the lowest clonal expansion was seen in partial responders at 0.1-3.0 mg/kg.

Of note for this clone: Its antigen is still unknown.

Profiling relied on immunoSEQ multiplex PCR, and the TCRdb table lists in-frame clones only, not all of them. The sample consists of 99,000 or so clones, approximately 80% of them appearing once. The CDR3 is 13 amino acids. V was cut by 5 bases and J by 0 bases, with 8 bases left in between. CDR1 and CDR2 (germline): SGHRS, YFSETQ. The sequencing used CD4+ or CD8+ T cells sorted from blood, collected in a trial of the OX40 agonist ivuxolimab. This sequence originates from an adult with an advanced solid tumor such as melanoma, head and neck, liver or kidney cancer. The J gene is TRBJ1-1, the V gene TRBV5-1; D uncertain. The CDR3 spells CASSRLLNTEAFF. In nucleotides, the CDR3 is TGCGCCAGCAGTCGGCTCCTGAACACTGAAGCTTTCTTT.